The 2 T cell receptor beta chains below all came from one sample that was sequenced in a study of cytomegalovirus exposure and HLA in healthy donors. The PCR employed 60 Vbeta primers together with 13 Jbeta primers. The protocol was immunoSEQ multiplex PCR, while the TCRdb copy is restricted to in-frame clones and leaves out a portion. The sample shows tens of thousands of clones, and 4.5% to 6% sits with its ten largest clones. The source material was PBMCs. Receptor source: a female donor in good health and CMV-seronegative.

The J gene is TRBJ1-1, the V gene TRBV11-2, with D possibly TRBD1 on 5 matching bases. The CDR3 has 18 residues. V lost 1 base, J lost 4 bases, and 22 bases lay in between. Germline CDR1 is SGHAT and CDR2 is FQNNGV. The CDR3 DNA follows: TGTGCCAGCAGCTTAGGCCCAGTTTACGGGGGTTCGCGCACTGAAGCTTTCTTT. This sequence encodes CASSLGPVYGGSRTEAFF.

The chain has TRBV5-4 and TRBJ2-5; 7 nucleotides align to TRBD1. The junction had 5 bases not matched to a gene; V was cut back by 4 bases and J by 5 bases. Germline V gene sequence: CDR1 SGHNT, CDR2 YYREEE (reference sequence). The CDR3 spans 13 residues. The DNA of the CDR3 is TGTGCCAGCAGCAGTCAGGGGGACGAGACCCAGTACTTC. This gives the protein CASSSQGDETQYF.